The sequence of this T cell receptor beta chain was determined in a study of cytotoxic CD8 clonotypes in ibrutinib-treated CLL. Study observations and caveats: Clonality (at baseline) was higher than in age-matched healthy donors and tracked circulating CD8+ T-cell counts. Public clonotypes were uncommon and contracted or stayed stable on treatment. Different sampling times were used for sustained-remission and progressing patients.

The germline gives CDR1 MDHEN, CDR2 SYDVKM. The CDR3 sequence is 15 residues long. Trimming pared 7 bases from V and 0 bases from J, leaving 13 bases between. This clone has just a few counts. The target antigen is unknown. Here immunoSEQ multiplex PCR was the method, and the copy in TCRdb shows in-frame clones only, minus some. This sample has 97,000 or so clones, with 70% to 80% found just once. Sequenced here: PBMCs, sampled after 12 months of ibrutinib treatment. The V call is TRBV28, the J call TRBJ1-5; the D is unclear. This TCR was sampled from a human donor with chronic lymphocytic leukemia. CDR3 DNA sequence: TGTGCCAGCAAATGGGGAACAGATAGCAATCAGCCCCAGCATTTT. Its protein product is CASKWGTDSNQPQHF.